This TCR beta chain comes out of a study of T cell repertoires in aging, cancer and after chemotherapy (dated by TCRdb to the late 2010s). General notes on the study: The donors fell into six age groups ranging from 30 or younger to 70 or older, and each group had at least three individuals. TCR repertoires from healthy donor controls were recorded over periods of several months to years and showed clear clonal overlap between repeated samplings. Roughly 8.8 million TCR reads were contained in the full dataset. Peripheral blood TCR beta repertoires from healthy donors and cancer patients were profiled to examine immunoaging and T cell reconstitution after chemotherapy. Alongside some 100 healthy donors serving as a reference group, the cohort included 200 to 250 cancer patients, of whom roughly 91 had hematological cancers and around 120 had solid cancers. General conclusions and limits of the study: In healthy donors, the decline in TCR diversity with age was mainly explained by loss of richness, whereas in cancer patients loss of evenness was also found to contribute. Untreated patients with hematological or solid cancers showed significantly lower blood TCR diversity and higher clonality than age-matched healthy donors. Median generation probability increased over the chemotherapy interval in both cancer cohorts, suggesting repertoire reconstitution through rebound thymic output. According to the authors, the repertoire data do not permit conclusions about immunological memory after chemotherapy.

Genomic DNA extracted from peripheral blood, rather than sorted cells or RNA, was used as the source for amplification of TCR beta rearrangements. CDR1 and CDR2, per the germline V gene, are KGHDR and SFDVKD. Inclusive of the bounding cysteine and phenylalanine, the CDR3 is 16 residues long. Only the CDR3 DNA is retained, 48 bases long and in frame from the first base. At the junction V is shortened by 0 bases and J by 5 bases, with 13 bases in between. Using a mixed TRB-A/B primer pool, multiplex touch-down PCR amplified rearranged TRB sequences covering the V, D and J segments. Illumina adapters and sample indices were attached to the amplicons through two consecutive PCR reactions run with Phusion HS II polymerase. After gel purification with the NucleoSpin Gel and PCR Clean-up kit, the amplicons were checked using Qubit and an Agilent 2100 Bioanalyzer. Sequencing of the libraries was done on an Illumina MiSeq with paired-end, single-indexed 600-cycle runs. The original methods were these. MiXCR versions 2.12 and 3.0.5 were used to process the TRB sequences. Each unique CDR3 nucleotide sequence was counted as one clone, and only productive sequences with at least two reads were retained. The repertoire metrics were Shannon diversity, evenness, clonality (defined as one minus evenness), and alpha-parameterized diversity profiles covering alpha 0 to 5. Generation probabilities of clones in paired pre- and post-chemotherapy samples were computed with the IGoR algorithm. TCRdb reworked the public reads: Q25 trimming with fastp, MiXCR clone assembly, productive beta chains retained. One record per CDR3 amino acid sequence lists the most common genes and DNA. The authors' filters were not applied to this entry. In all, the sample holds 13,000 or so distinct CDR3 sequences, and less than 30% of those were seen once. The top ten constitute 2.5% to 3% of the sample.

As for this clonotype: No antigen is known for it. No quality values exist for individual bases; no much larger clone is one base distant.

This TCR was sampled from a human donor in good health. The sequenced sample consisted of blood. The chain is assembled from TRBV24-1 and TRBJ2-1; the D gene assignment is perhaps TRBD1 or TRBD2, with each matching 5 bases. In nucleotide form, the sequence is TGTGCCACCAGTGATTTGCAACGGGGCAGGAACAATGAGCAGTTCTTC. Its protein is CATSDLQRGRNNEQFF.